A selection of T cell receptor beta chains follows, all from one sample in a study of blood T cell repertoires in COVID-19. The assay was immunoSEQ multiplex PCR, and TCRdb's table has in-frame clones only and misses some. This table holds around 130,000 clones, roughly 80% found once. Sequencing input: peripheral blood. The source is a woman in her forties or fifties with acute or convalescent COVID-19. Each CDR3 is given with its conserved first and last residue. D genes are given only for firm matches. A clone size is listed for some rows: how often the clone was seen (once, few, many), or a class if it is expanded.

D: .; size: .; J: TRBJ1-1; V: TRBV24-1; CDR3: CAIHTGEAFF; DNA: TGTGCCATCCATACAGGTGAAGCTTTCTTT
D: .; size: .; J: TRBJ1-2; V: TRBV5-1; CDR3: CASSLETTGNGYTF; DNA: TGCGCCAGCAGCTTGGAGACAACAGGGAATGGCTACACCTTC
D: TRBD1; size: .; J: TRBJ2-7; V: TRBV24-1; CDR3: CATSDQGQAPKQYF; DNA: TGTGCCACCAGTGACCAAGGACAGGCCCCCAAGCAGTACTTC
D: TRBD2; size: .; J: TRBJ2-1; V: TRBV11-2; CDR3: CASSLGRTSGGAGEQFF; DNA: TGTGCCAGCAGCTTAGGCCGGACTAGCGGGGGGGCCGGAGAGCAGTTCTTC
D: .; size: .; J: TRBJ2-7; V: TRBV13; CDR3: CASSLVGSDEQYF; DNA: TGTGCCAGCAGCTTAGTGGGGAGCGACGAGCAGTACTTC
D: .; size: .; J: TRBJ1-4; V: TRBV3-1/TRBV3-2; CDR3: CASSQEGAVEKLFF; DNA: TGTGCCAGCAGCCAAGAGGGGGCGGTTGAAAAACTGTTTTTT
D: .; size: .; J: TRBJ1-6; V: TRBV30; CDR3: CAWTLRGRAYNSPLHF; DNA: TGTGCCTGGACCCTCAGGGGTCGCGCCTATAATTCACCCCTCCACTTT
D: .; size: .; J: TRBJ1-2; V: TRBV10-3; CDR3: CAISESMGHRGYTF; DNA: TGTGCCATCAGTGAGTCGATGGGACATCGAGGCTACACCTTC
D: TRBD1; size: once; J: TRBJ1-2; V: TRBV2; CDR3: CASSEDRGLGYGYTF; DNA: TGTGCCAGCAGTGAGGACAGGGGGCTTGGCTATGGCTACACCTTC
D: .; size: .; J: TRBJ2-5; V: TRBV5-5; CDR3: CASLQGTQETQYF; DNA: TGTGCCAGCCTTCAGGGGACACAAGAGACCCAGTACTTC
D: TRBD1; size: once; J: TRBJ2-2; V: TRBV2; CDR3: CASSDRNRGRELFF; DNA: TGTGCCAGCAGTGATAGGAACAGGGGCCGGGAGCTGTTTTTT
D: TRBD1; size: .; J: TRBJ2-3; V: TRBV5-8; CDR3: CASSQDRVPDTQYF; DNA: TGTGCCAGCAGCCAGGACAGGGTCCCAGATACGCAGTATTTT
D: TRBD1; size: .; J: TRBJ1-5; V: TRBV2; CDR3: CASSPDRAQPQHF; DNA: TGTGCCAGCAGTCCCGACAGGGCTCAGCCCCAGCATTTT
D: TRBD2; size: .; J: TRBJ2-1; V: TRBV3-1/TRBV3-2; CDR3: CASSQASGGTTGEQFF; DNA: TGTGCCAGCAGCCAAGCTAGCGGGGGGACTACAGGTGAGCAGTTCTTC
D: .; size: .; J: TRBJ1-2; V: TRBV6-5; CDR3: CASSRREGSYGYTF; DNA: TGTGCCAGCAGTCGCCGGGAGGGGTCCTATGGCTACACCTTC
D: TRBD1; size: .; J: TRBJ2-7; V: TRBV7-6; CDR3: CASSLASGQGAYEQYF; DNA: TGTGCCAGCAGCTTAGCTTCGGGACAGGGGGCATACGAGCAGTACTTC
D: .; size: .; J: TRBJ2-2; V: TRBV25-1; CDR3: CASSEIRNTGELFF; DNA: TGTGCCAGCAGTGAAATCCGGAACACCGGGGAGCTGTTTTTT
D: TRBD1; size: .; J: TRBJ2-2; V: TRBV27; CDR3: CASRLGQGSNTGELFF; DNA: TGTGCCAGCAGACTTGGACAGGGGTCCAACACCGGGGAGCTGTTTTTT
D: .; size: .; J: TRBJ1-1; V: TRBV7-3; CDR3: CASSLMGLNTEAFF; DNA: TGTGCCAGCAGCTTAATGGGGCTGAACACTGAAGCTTTCTTT
D: .; size: .; J: TRBJ1-3; V: TRBV6-5; CDR3: CASSPPGGGNTIYF; DNA: TGTGCCAGCAGCCCCCCCGGGGGTGGAAACACCATATATTTT
D: TRBD1; size: once; J: TRBJ2-1; V: TRBV6-6; CDR3: CASRRGQNEQFF; DNA: TGTGCCAGCAGAAGGGGGCAAAATGAGCAGTTCTTC
D: TRBD1; size: .; J: TRBJ1-1; V: TRBV5-5; CDR3: CASSLQGAGNTEAFF; DNA: TGTGCCAGCAGCTTACAGGGGGCAGGTAACACTGAAGCTTTCTTT
D: TRBD1; size: few; J: TRBJ1-2; V: TRBV27; CDR3: CASSTGGVVRGYTF; DNA: TGTGCCAGCAGTACAGGGGGGGTAGTAAGAGGCTACACCTTC
D: TRBD1; size: .; J: TRBJ1-5; V: TRBV27; CDR3: CASSLTGGYQPQHF; DNA: TGTGCCAGCAGTTTGACAGGGGGATATCAGCCCCAGCATTTT
D: .; size: .; J: TRBJ1-2; V: TRBV28; CDR3: CASSSRVGGYTF; DNA: TGTGCCAGCAGTTCGAGGGTGGGAGGCTACACCTTC
D: .; size: .; J: TRBJ1-3; V: TRBV29-1; CDR3: CSVEGQASGNTIYF; DNA: TGCAGCGTTGAAGGGCAGGCCTCTGGAAACACCATATATTTT
D: .; size: .; J: TRBJ1-2; V: TRBV5-1; CDR3: CASSLIGEGYGYTF; DNA: TGCGCCAGCAGCTTGATCGGGGAGGGGTATGGCTACACCTTC
D: TRBD2; size: .; J: TRBJ2-3; V: TRBV5-4; CDR3: CASSLVRGGTDTQYF; DNA: TGTGCCAGCAGCTTGGTGCGCGGGGGAACAGATACGCAGTATTTT
D: TRBD1; size: .; J: TRBJ1-1; V: TRBV7-6; CDR3: CASSKSTGKNTEAFF; DNA: TGTGCCAGCAGCAAATCGACAGGGAAGAACACTGAAGCTTTCTTT
D: .; size: .; J: TRBJ1-1; V: TRBV11-3; CDR3: CASSQQGMTEAFF; DNA: TGTGCCAGCAGCCAACAGGGAATGACTGAAGCTTTCTTT
D: .; size: .; J: TRBJ2-2; V: TRBV9; CDR3: CASSVGQNTGELFF; DNA: TGTGCCAGCAGCGTAGGGCAGAACACCGGGGAGCTGTTTTTT
D: .; size: .; J: TRBJ1-1; V: TRBV27; CDR3: CASSQLQGRKNTEAFF; DNA: TGTGCCAGCAGTCAACTACAGGGCCGTAAGAACACTGAAGCTTTCTTT
D: .; size: .; J: TRBJ1-2; V: TRBV6-5; CDR3: CASQINEGSPSGYTF; DNA: TGTGCCAGCCAAATAAACGAGGGTTCGCCGTCTGGCTACACCTTC
D: .; size: .; J: TRBJ2-7; V: TRBV5-1; CDR3: CASSSPPEGSEQYF; DNA: TGCGCCAGCAGCTCCCCCCCGGAGGGGTCCGAGCAGTACTTC
D: .; size: .; J: TRBJ1-2; V: TRBV5-1; CDR3: CASSLAGNGYTF; DNA: TGCGCCAGCAGCTTGGCGGGGAATGGCTACACCTTC
D: TRBD1; size: .; J: TRBJ1-3; V: TRBV5-1; CDR3: CASSPTGDSGNTIYF; DNA: TGCGCCAGCAGTCCCACAGGGGACTCTGGAAACACCATATATTTT
D: .; size: once; J: TRBJ2-2; V: TRBV6-4; CDR3: CASSAARGATGELFF; DNA: TGTGCCAGCAGTGCGGCCAGGGGCGCCACCGGGGAGCTGTTTTTT
D: .; size: .; J: TRBJ1-5; V: TRBV28; CDR3: CASKTTENQPQHF; DNA: TGTGCCAGCAAAACGACTGAAAATCAGCCCCAGCATTTT
D: .; size: .; J: TRBJ2-7; V: TRBV9; CDR3: CASSVEAARPYEQYF; DNA: TGTGCCAGCAGCGTAGAGGCGGCAAGACCCTACGAGCAGTACTTC
D: .; size: .; J: TRBJ2-4; V: TRBV21-1; CDR3: CASNEQGTQNLAKNIQYF; DNA: TGTGCCAGCAACGAACAGGGAACACAGAATTTAGCCAAAAACATTCAGTACTTC
D: .; size: .; J: TRBJ2-3; V: TRBV10-3; CDR3: CAIRGDLNSKDTQYF; DNA: TGTGCCATCAGGGGGGACTTGAACAGCAAAGATACGCAGTATTTT
D: .; size: .; J: TRBJ2-3; V: TRBV5-4; CDR3: CASSLATSTDTQYF; DNA: TGTGCCAGCAGCTTGGCCACTAGCACAGATACGCAGTATTTT
D: TRBD2; size: .; J: TRBJ2-1; V: TRBV28; CDR3: CASTGVAGGPRGNEQFF; DNA: TGTGCCAGCACCGGCGTCGCGGGGGGGCCGAGGGGAAATGAGCAGTTCTTC
D: .; size: .; J: TRBJ2-7; V: TRBV18; CDR3: CASSPGGDTSYEQYF; DNA: TGTGCCAGCTCACCGGGGGGGGACACCTCCTACGAGCAGTACTTC
D: TRBD1; size: .; J: TRBJ1-1; V: TRBV28; CDR3: CASSLSSGGGTEAFF; DNA: TGTGCCAGCAGTTTAAGTTCAGGGGGAGGCACTGAAGCTTTCTTT